This TCR beta chain was captured by sequencing in a study of blood T cell repertoires in COVID-19. Whole-study context: Sample material is recorded as cDNA or gDNA derived from T cells, B-cell-depleted T cells, or PBMCs.

This clone has only a few counts. J gave up 6 bases and V 7 bases, and 12 bases lay outside the gene matches. CDR1 LNHDA and CDR2 SQIVND come from the germline V gene (reference sequence). The CDR3 runs to 15 residues. Per the original methods: Counts of nucleated cells, estimated from reference gene primer amplification, were obtained. Repertoires were generated with immunoSEQ multiplex PCR, while TCRdb's copy carries only in-frame clones and drops some. Clonal size and the V and J genes are those of that table, whereas D and trimming came from the DNA. The sample has about 140,000 clones, about 80% seen once; the top ten hold about 1.6%.

The origin of this receptor is a human donor in a cohort sampled during active COVID-19. This chain uses TRBV19 with TRBJ1-2, with TRBD1 identical over 9 bases. Sequenced input: peripheral blood. CDR3: CASIPTGGIWDGYTF. CDR3 DNA sequence: TGTGCCAGTATCCCGACAGGGGGTATTTGGGATGGCTACACCTTC. The full variable domain, in which reference TRBV19 and TRBJ1-2 provide the parts outside the CDR3, is DGGITQSPKYLFRKEGQNVTLSCEQNLNHDAMYWYRQDPGQGLRLIYYSQIVNDFQKGDIAEGYSVSREKKESFPLTVTSAQKNPTAFYLCASIPTGGIWDGYTFGSGTRLTVV.